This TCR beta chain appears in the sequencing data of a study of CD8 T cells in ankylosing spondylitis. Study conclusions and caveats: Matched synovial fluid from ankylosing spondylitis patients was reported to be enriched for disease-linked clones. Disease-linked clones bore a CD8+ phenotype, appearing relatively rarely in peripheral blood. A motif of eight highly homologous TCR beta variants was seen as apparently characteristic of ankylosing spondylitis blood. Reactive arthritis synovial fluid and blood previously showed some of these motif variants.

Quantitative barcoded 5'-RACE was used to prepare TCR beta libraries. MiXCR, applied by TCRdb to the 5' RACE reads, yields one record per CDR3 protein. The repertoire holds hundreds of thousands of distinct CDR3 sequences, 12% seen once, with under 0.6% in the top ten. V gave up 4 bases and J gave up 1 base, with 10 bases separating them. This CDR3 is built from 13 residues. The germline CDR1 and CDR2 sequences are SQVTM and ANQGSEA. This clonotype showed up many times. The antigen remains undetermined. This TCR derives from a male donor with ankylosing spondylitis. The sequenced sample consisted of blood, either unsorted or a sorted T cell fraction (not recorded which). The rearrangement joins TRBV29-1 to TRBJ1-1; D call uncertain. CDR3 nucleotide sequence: TGCAGCGTTGGAGGACCGTCGAACACTGAAGCTTTCTTT. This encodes CSVGGPSNTEAFF.